This T cell receptor beta chain originates from a study of shared clonotypes between healthy human individuals. Clones were read by immunoSEQ multiplex PCR, and TCRdb kept only the in-frame ones, dropping some. Of about 380,000 clones listed, approximately 97% are singletons. The donors were adults (healthy and HIV-negative) with no recent acute infections or vaccinations. Each CD8 memory set brought CD45RO+ cells together with CCR7-negative CD45RA+ TemRA cells. A note on this clone: Its specificity is not known.

Study observations and caveats: Estimated richness values were generally larger in naive subsets than in memory subsets. Naive CD4 clonotypes were shared across several donors at roughly 5.3%.

This CDR3 is built from 13 residues. The germline V gene encodes CDR1 SGHRS and CDR2 YFSETQ. Trimming took off 0 bases at V and 3 bases at J, with 6 bases between the two ends. This receptor was obtained from a man aged 30 to 39 in good health. The material sequenced was memory CD8+ T cells sorted from blood. Described subset: CD45RO+ cells pooled with CCR7-negative TemRA cells. The chain couples TRBV5-1 to TRBJ1-1; D gene uncertain. The CDR3 is CASSLATDTEAFF. CDR3 DNA: TGCGCCAGCAGCTTGGCCACAGACACTGAAGCTTTCTTT.